This entry lists 26 T cell receptor beta chains sequenced from one sample in a study of beta chain features in type 1 diabetes. Findings of the study overall: A moderate, significant TCRB CDR3 shortening appeared in type 1 diabetes across four CD4+ subsets.

Their specific antigens are unknown. Expressed TCRB transcripts were sequenced after all isolated RNA was converted to cDNA. Produced via immunoSEQ multiplex PCR; TCRdb's table is partial and in-frame only. This table has about 660,000 clones, around 15% appearing once. Sequenced material: naive CD4+ T cells from blood. The receptor source for this set is a man between 18 and 29 years old with type 1 diabetes.

The chain joins TRBV18 to TRBJ1-1; D call uncertain. Germline V gene data show CDR1 as KGHSH and CDR2 as LQKENI. The CDR3 is 13 residues long. V was clipped by 8 bases and J by 2 bases, with 12 bases between them. The CDR3 here is CASLSGRNTEAFF. The CDR3 DNA follows: TGTGCCAGCCTCAGTGGCAGAAACACTGAAGCTTTCTTT.

This clone appeared a few times. The rearrangement uses TRBV5-6 and TRBJ2-1; 9 positions agree with TRBD2. The CDR3 is 15 residues long. V gave up 0 bases and J gave up 5 bases; unmatched junction bases: 3. In germline, CDR1 is SGHDT, CDR2 YYEEEE. The CDR3 sequence is CASSLVASGNNEQFF. The CDR3 DNA sequence: TGTGCCAGCAGCTTGGTGGCTAGCGGGAACAATGAGCAGTTCTTC.

This clone was picked up a small number of times. The chain has TRBV28 and TRBJ2-1, with D perhaps assigned TRBD1 or TRBD2 (5 bases each). CDR1 MDHEN and CDR2 SYDVKM come from the germline V gene. Trimming cost V 4 bases and J 3 bases, with 10 bases left between them. The CDR3 has 14 residues. Here the CDR3 reads CASSSTGLYNEQFF. The CDR3 DNA follows: TGTGCCAGCAGTTCAACAGGACTCTACAATGAGCAGTTCTTC.

V and J are TRBV18 and TRBJ2-7; possibly TRBD2 for D (5 bases). CDR1 is KGHSH and CDR2 is LQKENI in the germline V gene. V was trimmed by 6 bases and J by 1 base, leaving 16 bases between them. This CDR3 comprises 15 residues. The CDR3 sequence: CASSLTRTSSYEQYF. The CDR3 nucleotides are TGTGCCAGCTCTCTTACCAGGACTTCGTCCTACGAGCAGTACTTC.

This clone was seen only a few times. The same CDR3 arises from other DNA sequences in this sample as well. J is TRBJ2-7 and V is TRBV30; perhaps D is TRBD1 or TRBD2 (5 bases each). V was clipped by 0 bases and J by 2 bases, with 8 bases between them. The CDR3 is made up of 13 amino acids. Germline assignment: CDR1 GTSNPN and CDR2 SVGIG (reference sequence). The CDR3 DNA reads TGTGCCTGGAGTGTATTGGGGGCCTACGAGCAGTACTTC. Encoded protein: CAWSVLGAYEQYF.

In DNA, the CDR3 is TGTGCCAGCAGCGGACCATGGGGTGTTGGGACAGATACGCAGTATTTT. It yields the protein CASSGPWGVGTDTQYF. The chain has TRBV7-9 and TRBJ2-3, with D hard to call. Trimming removed 5 bases at V and 3 bases at J, with 18 bases between. CDR3 length: 16 amino acids. Germline V gene lookup returns CDR1 SEHNR and CDR2 FQNEAQ (reference sequence).

This sequence joins TRBV9 and TRBJ2-1; D is perhaps TRBD2 (5 bases). The CDR3 consists of 14 residues. V shed 4 bases and J shed 7 bases, with 15 bases lying between them. Germline V gene data show CDR1 as SGDLS and CDR2 as YYNGEE. The CDR3 DNA reads as TGTGCCAGCAGCACCCGGGAAAGCTTTAATGAGCAGTTCTTC. Translation: CASSTRESFNEQFF.

The table lists this clone with a few counts. The CDR3: CSARGTSAREQFF. CDR3 sequence (DNA): TGCAGCGCCCGTGGGACTTCAGCCCGTGAGCAGTTCTTC. The chain employs TRBV29-1 and TRBJ2-1; possible D gene TRBD2, 6 bases. V shed 7 bases and J shed 9 bases, with 19 bases lying between them. Germline values: CDR1 SQVTM, CDR2 ANQGSEA. CDR3 length: 13 residues.

The chain uses TRBV4-1 and TRBJ2-1, with D possibly matching TRBD1 (5 bases). Germline V gives CDR1 MGHRA, CDR2 YSYEKL. The CDR3 is 14 amino acids. V was trimmed by 8 bases and J by 0 bases, leaving 11 bases between them. CDR3 coding DNA: TGCGCCAGCGAACGACAGTTCTCCTACAATGAGCAGTTCTTC. It is translated as CASERQFSYNEQFF.

The chain links TRBV15 to TRBJ2-7, with D perhaps TRBD1 (5 bases). The V and J ends lost 1 base and 2 bases respectively, with 6 bases between them. CDR1 is LNHNV, CDR2 YYDKDF, per germline (reference sequence). The CDR3 runs to 13 residues. The CDR3 sequence: CATSRVGAYEQYF. CDR3 DNA: TGTGCCACCAGCAGAGTAGGGGCCTACGAGCAGTACTTC. The whole variable domain, filled in from reference TRBV15 and TRBJ2-7, reads DAMVIQNPRYQVTQFGKPVTLSCSQTLNHNVMYWYQQKSSQAPKLLFHYYDKDFNNEADTPDNFQSRRPNTSFCFLDIRSPGLGDTAMYLCATSRVGAYEQYFGPGTRLTVT.

V usage is TRBV4-2 and J usage is TRBJ1-2; TRBD1 matches at 9 bases. With 4 bases clipped from V and 7 bases from J, the junction kept 10 bases outside the gene matches. Germline V gives CDR1 LGHNA, CDR2 YNFKEQ. The CDR3 has 15 amino acids. The CDR3 loop is CASSPGTGSETGYTF. The DNA for the CDR3 is TGTGCCAGCAGCCCCGGGACAGGGTCCGAGACTGGCTACACCTTC.

The chain employs TRBV20-1 and TRBJ2-1, with D unclear. The V end was cut by 7 bases, the J end by 8 bases, with 12 bases between. This CDR3 spans 11 amino acids. In germline, CDR1 is DFQATT, CDR2 SNEGSKA (reference sequence). The CDR3 here is CSVDPADEQFF. CDR3 in DNA: TGCAGTGTTGACCCTGCTGATGAGCAGTTCTTC.

This clone turned up a few times. The gene calls are TRBV2 and TRBJ2-3; 9 nucleotides line up with TRBD2. The CDR3 length is 15 residues. Germline assignment: CDR1 SNHLY and CDR2 FYNNEI. V shed 6 bases, J shed 4 bases, and the junction held 8 bases outside the gene matches. CDR3 amino acids: CASRRAGGSADTQYF. CDR3 bases: TGTGCCAGCAGGAGAGCGGGAGGATCTGCAGATACGCAGTATTTT.

The chain joins TRBV28 to TRBJ1-5; possible D gene TRBD1, 5 bases. CDR3 length: 13 amino acids. The V end lost 10 bases, the J end lost 3 bases, and 13 bases lay between the germline ends. The germline gives CDR1 MDHEN, CDR2 SYDVKM. The CDR3 nucleotides are TGTGCCACCACCCGACAGACCAATCAGCCCCAGCATTTT. It is translated as CATTRQTNQPQHF. Supplemented by reference TRBV28 and TRBJ1-5, the full variable domain reads DVKVTQSSRYLVKRTGEKVFLECVQDMDHENMFWYRQDPGLGLRLIYFSYDVKMKEKGDIPEGYSVSREKKERFSLILESASTNQTSMYLCATTRQTNQPQHFGDGTRLSIL.

CDR3 in amino acids: CASSLVRNVNSPLHF. CDR3 bases: TGTGCCAGCAGTTTAGTTCGGAACGTAAATTCACCCCTCCACTTT. The rearrangement uses TRBV28 and TRBJ1-6; D is unclear. The V gene lost 2 bases and the J gene lost 7 bases, with 12 bases spanning the gap. The germline V gene has CDR1 MDHEN and CDR2 SYDVKM. This CDR3 is built from 15 residues.

This clone appeared a few times. This chain links TRBV6-5 with TRBJ2-7; D might be TRBD2 (5 bases). Looked up from germline, CDR1 is MNHEY and CDR2 is SVGAGI. Trimming shortened V by 6 bases and J by 6 bases, and 9 bases separated the two germline ends. The CDR3 covers 11 residues. The CDR3 is CASSGGAEQYF. The CDR3 DNA reads TGTGCCAGCAGCGGAGGCGCCGAGCAGTACTTC.

This clone was counted between two and nine times. This chain uses TRBV29-1 with TRBJ2-1; D unresolved. The CDR3 covers 11 residues. V was cut by 7 bases and J by 2 bases, with 6 bases left in between. The V gene's germline CDR1 is SQVTM and CDR2 ANQGSEA. CDR3 in DNA: TGCAGCGCTGTGGCCTACAATGAGCAGTTCTTC. As protein: CSAVAYNEQFF.

The chain joins TRBV30 to TRBJ1-5; the match to TRBD1 covers 10 bases. Trimming took 5 bases from V and 1 from J; bases not matched to a gene: 11. Germline CDR1 reads GTSNPN; CDR2 reads SVGIG (reference sequence). CDR3 length: 17 amino acids. The CDR3 DNA sequence: TGTGCCTGGCGGCGGGGGGACAGGGGAGGAAGCAATCAGCCCCAGCATTTT. The encoded protein is CAWRRGDRGGSNQPQHF.

The chain is built from TRBV19 and TRBJ2-1; 9 bases are shared with TRBD2. V gave up 0 bases and J gave up 6 bases; unmatched junction bases: 9. The CDR3 is made up of 17 amino acids. The V gene's germline CDR1 is LNHDA and CDR2 SQIVND (reference sequence). This chain's CDR3 is CASSIDLGGRAGNEQFF. The CDR3 coding sequence is TGTGCCAGTAGTATAGATCTTGGCGGGAGGGCTGGCAATGAGCAGTTCTTC.

This clone has a handful of counts. This chain connects TRBV5-1 to TRBJ2-7; maybe TRBD2 (6 bases). The CDR3 runs to 16 residues. The V end lost 0 bases, the J end lost 3 bases, and 16 bases lay between the germline ends. Germline CDR1 reads SGHRS; CDR2 reads YFSETQ. DNA for the CDR3: TGCGCCAGCAGCTTGGCAATCTCGGGAGCCGGCTACGAGCAGTACTTC. Its protein is CASSLAISGAGYEQYF. Drawing the rest from reference TRBV5-1 and TRBJ2-7, the complete variable domain is KAGVTQTPRYLIKTRGQQVTLSCSPISGHRSVSWYQQTPGQGLQFLFEYFSETQRNKGNFPGRFSGRQFSNSRSEMNVSTLELGDSALYLCASSLAISGAGYEQYFGPGTRLTVT.

This clone was detected only a few times. The chain couples TRBV5-4 to TRBJ1-4, with D maybe TRBD1 (5 bases). This CDR3 has 12 residues. V was clipped by 0 bases and J by 14 bases, with 11 bases between them. Germline V gene data show CDR1 as SGHNT and CDR2 as YYREEE (reference sequence). CDR3 protein: CASSLDGGNLFF. In DNA form, the CDR3 reads TGTGCCAGCAGCTTGGATGGGGGTAACCTGTTTTTT.

The chain recombines TRBV18 with TRBJ1-2; no reliable D call. Germline lookup yields CDR1 KGHSH and CDR2 LQKENI. Trimming cost V 7 bases and J 1 base, with 7 bases left between them. The CDR3 is made up of 12 amino acids. The CDR3 reads CASFADNYGYTF. The CDR3 nucleotides read TGTGCCAGCTTTGCAGATAACTATGGCTACACCTTC.

This clone was detected only a few times. The chain couples TRBV5-4 to TRBJ2-2; 8 bases match TRBD1. The germline V gene has CDR1 SGHNT and CDR2 YYREEE (reference sequence). This CDR3 has 15 amino acids. V dropped 2 bases and J dropped 1; count of bases not matched to a gene: 1. Here the CDR3 reads CASSLGTGNTGELFF. The CDR3, as DNA: TGTGCCAGCAGCTTAGGGACAGGGAACACCGGGGAGCTGTTTTTT.

This chain connects TRBV1 to TRBJ1-5; the table gives TRBD1 as D, unverified against the DNA. TRBV1 is a recognized pseudogene. The CDR3 sequence is 15 residues long. CDR3 sequence reads: CTSSQQGVRNQPQHF. CDR3 in DNA: TGCACCAGCAGCCAACAAGGGGTGCGCAATCAGCCCCAGCATTTT.

This clone was observed a few times. The chain carries TRBV15 and TRBJ2-5; D uncertain. The germline V gene encodes CDR1 LNHNV and CDR2 YYDKDF (reference sequence). This CDR3 is built from 14 residues. Deletions cut 0 bases from V and 4 bases from J, with 9 bases between. The CDR3 spells CATSRDDPRETQYF. In DNA form, the CDR3 reads TGTGCCACCAGCAGAGACGACCCTCGAGAGACCCAGTACTTC.

Only a few counts were recorded for this clone. The chain uses TRBV18 and TRBJ2-4, with 8 bases that match TRBD1. CDR1 and CDR2 (germline): KGHSH, LQKENI. CDR3 size: 16 residues. V was pared by 0 bases and J by 3 bases, with 4 bases of the junction left unmatched. This chain's CDR3 is CASSPPTGVVKNIQYF. In nucleotides, the CDR3 is TGTGCCAGCTCACCACCGACAGGGGTGGTCAAAAACATTCAGTACTTC. Variable domain in full (rest from reference TRBV18 and TRBJ2-4): NAGVMQNPRHLVRRRGQEARLRCSPMKGHSHVYWYRQLPEEGLKFMVYLQKENIIDESGMPKERFSAEFPKEGPSILRIQQVVRGDSAAYFCASSPPTGVVKNIQYFGAGTRLSVL.